A single sample is the source of the 13 T cell receptor beta chains below, sequenced in a study of T-cell reconstitution after alpha-beta-depleted transplantation in children. Molecular barcoding with unique molecular identifiers was used for the TCRbeta library. One entry per CDR3 protein results from TCRdb running MiXCR on the PCR reads. The sample contains about 600,000 distinct CDR3 sequences, about 10% of which appear only once. The specimen comprised PBMCs from the stem cell graft donor, sampled from the stem cell graft. Every receptor here comes from a human donor who donated a stem cell graft to a child with acute myeloid leukemia.

This chain uses TRBV6-5 with TRBJ2-2; no clear D gene. The CDR3 length is 15 residues. Trimming stripped 0 bases from V and 4 bases from J, with 9 bases between. Per germline, CDR1 MNHEY and CDR2 SVGAGI. The CDR3 nucleotides are TGTGCCAGCAGTTACTCGATTGCAGGCACCGGGGAGCTGTTTTTT. Residues: CASSYSIAGTGELFF.

This clonotype was seen more than once but under ten times. The chain employs TRBV10-3 and TRBJ2-7; possibly TRBD1 for D (5 bases). The CDR3 extends over 13 amino acids. CDR1 and CDR2 (germline): ENHRY, SYGVKD. The V gene lost 3 bases and the J gene lost 2 bases, with 8 bases spanning the gap. The chain's CDR3 is CAISDRRAYEQYF. CDR3 sequence (DNA): TGTGCCATCAGTGACCGCAGGGCCTACGAGCAGTACTTC.

For this clonotype: At one end the junction does not follow the germline gene, possibly because of a read error. The V call is TRBV7-3, the J call TRBJ2-5; D possibly uses TRBD1 or TRBD2 (6 bases each). This CDR3 has 13 amino acids. The germline V gene encodes CDR1 SGHTA and CDR2 FQGTGA. This CDR3 is CASSLDQGTPASF. CDR3 DNA: TGTGCCAGCAGCTTAGATCAGGGGACTCCCGCATCCTTC.

This clonotype was detected a few times. The CDR3 loop reads CAISESRSGRHNEQFF. The CDR3 coding sequence is TGTGCCATCAGTGAGTCGCGTAGCGGGAGGCACAATGAGCAGTTCTTC. The V call is TRBV10-3, the J call TRBJ2-1; 10 bases are a match to TRBD2. The ends lost 0 bases at V and 5 bases at J; junction bases unmatched: 4. The CDR3 covers 16 residues. Germline V gene data show CDR1 as ENHRY and CDR2 as SYGVKD.

The rearrangement joins TRBV4-2 to TRBJ2-7; D might be TRBD2 (5 bases). The V gene lost 3 bases and the J gene lost 4 bases, with 16 bases spanning the gap. The CDR3 runs 15 residues. Germline V CDR1 and CDR2: LGHNA, YNFKEQ. CDR3 bases: TGTGCCAGCAGCCAGGCCCCTGGATCGGGATACGAGCAGTACTTC. Encoded protein: CASSQAPGSGYEQYF.

CDR3 region: CSARTPGGLMQYF. The CDR3 DNA sequence: TGCAGTGCTAGAACCCCTGGGGGATTGATGCAGTATTTT. The chain joins TRBV20-1 to TRBJ2-3; D could derive from TRBD1 or TRBD2 (5 bases each). The V gene's germline CDR1 is DFQATT and CDR2 SNEGSKA (reference sequence). CDR3 length: 13 residues. Trimming removed 2 bases from V and 11 bases from J, with 17 bases in between.

The table lists this clonotype with a few counts. The chain carries TRBV20-1 and TRBJ1-2; maybe TRBD1 (5 bases). Germline CDR1 reads DFQATT; CDR2 reads SNEGSKA (reference sequence). V was clipped by 3 bases and J by 8 bases, with 13 bases between them. The CDR3 runs 12 residues. The CDR3 loop reads CSASLGAGGYTF. In DNA form, the CDR3 reads TGCAGTGCTAGCTTAGGGGCCGGGGGCTACACCTTC.

This clonotype was found a few times. The J gene is TRBJ2-1, the V gene TRBV5-1; 8 positions agree with TRBD2. CDR1 and CDR2 from the germline V gene are SGHRS and YFSETQ. Trimming cost V 0 bases and J 4 bases; bases outside gene matches: 9. This CDR3 region has 17 residues. The CDR3 sequence: CASSLGSGRVGYNEQFF. As DNA, the CDR3 is TGCGCCAGCAGCTTGGGAAGCGGGAGAGTCGGTTACAATGAGCAGTTCTTC.

This chain links TRBV6-2 or TRBV6-3 with TRBJ2-7, with 8 bases aligning to TRBD2. Germline CDR1 is MNHEY and CDR2 is SVGEGT. The CDR3 consists of 13 residues. With 7 bases clipped from V and 3 bases from J, the junction kept 5 bases outside the gene matches. CDR3 DNA: TGTGCCAGCACGGGTAGCGGGATCTACGAGCAGTACTTC. Translated: CASTGSGIYEQYF.

This clonotype was counted only a few times. V and J are TRBV27 and TRBJ1-4; 9 bases line up with TRBD1. Germline CDR1 MNHEY, CDR2 SMNVEV (reference sequence). Trimming at V came to 2 bases and at J to 7 bases, leaving 11 bases not matched to a gene. The CDR3 spans 17 residues. The DNA of the CDR3 is TGTGCCAGCAGTTTAACATCCACAGGGGGCCGGAGTGAAAAACTGTTTTTT. As protein: CASSLTSTGGRSEKLFF.

The rearrangement uses TRBV28 and TRBJ2-3, with 8 bases matching TRBD2. CDR1 and CDR2 from the germline V gene are MDHEN and SYDVKM. Trimming took 4 bases from V and 1 from J; bases not matched to a gene: 7. The CDR3 is 16 amino acids. The CDR3 protein is CASSSRVGLGTDTQYF. CDR3 in DNA: TGTGCCAGCAGTTCCCGTGTGGGACTAGGCACAGATACGCAGTATTTT.

The V call is TRBV12-3 or TRBV12-4, the J call TRBJ1-3; D is undetermined. The ends were cut back, 3 bases at V and 14 bases at J, with 14 bases in the middle. The CDR3 is made up of 12 amino acids. DNA of the CDR3: TGTGCCAGCAGTTTCCAGACGGGCGGCGTATATTTT. It encodes CASSFQTGGVYF.

Many counts were recorded for this clonotype. The chain has TRBV28 and TRBJ2-3; 7 nucleotides align to TRBD2. The CDR3 runs to 15 residues. Trimming cost V 4 bases and J 2 bases; bases outside gene matches: 6. Germline CDR1 and CDR2: MDHEN and SYDVKM. The CDR3 here is CASSSLSGATDTQYF. The CDR3 DNA follows: TGTGCCAGCAGTTCCCTGAGCGGGGCCACAGATACGCAGTATTTT. The whole variable domain, remainder taken from reference TRBV28 and TRBJ2-3, is DVKVTQSSRYLVKRTGEKVFLECVQDMDHENMFWYRQDPGLGLRLIYFSYDVKMKEKGDIPEGYSVSREKKERFSLILESASTNQTSMYLCASSSLSGATDTQYFGPGTRLTVL.